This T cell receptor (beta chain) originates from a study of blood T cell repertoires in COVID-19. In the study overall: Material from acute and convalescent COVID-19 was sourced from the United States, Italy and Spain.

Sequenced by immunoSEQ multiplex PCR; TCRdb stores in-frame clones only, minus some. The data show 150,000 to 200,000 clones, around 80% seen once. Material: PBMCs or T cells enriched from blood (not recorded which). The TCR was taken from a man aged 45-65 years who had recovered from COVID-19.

CDR3 sequence: CASIAWRGSAFF. The CDR3 bases are TGTGCCAGCATTGCTTGGAGGGGATCGGCTTTCTTT. This chain uses TRBV12-3 or TRBV12-4 with TRBJ1-1; possibly TRBD1 for D (5 bases). The CDR3 loop spans 12 amino acids. The ends were cut back, 7 bases at V and 11 bases at J, with 17 bases in the middle.